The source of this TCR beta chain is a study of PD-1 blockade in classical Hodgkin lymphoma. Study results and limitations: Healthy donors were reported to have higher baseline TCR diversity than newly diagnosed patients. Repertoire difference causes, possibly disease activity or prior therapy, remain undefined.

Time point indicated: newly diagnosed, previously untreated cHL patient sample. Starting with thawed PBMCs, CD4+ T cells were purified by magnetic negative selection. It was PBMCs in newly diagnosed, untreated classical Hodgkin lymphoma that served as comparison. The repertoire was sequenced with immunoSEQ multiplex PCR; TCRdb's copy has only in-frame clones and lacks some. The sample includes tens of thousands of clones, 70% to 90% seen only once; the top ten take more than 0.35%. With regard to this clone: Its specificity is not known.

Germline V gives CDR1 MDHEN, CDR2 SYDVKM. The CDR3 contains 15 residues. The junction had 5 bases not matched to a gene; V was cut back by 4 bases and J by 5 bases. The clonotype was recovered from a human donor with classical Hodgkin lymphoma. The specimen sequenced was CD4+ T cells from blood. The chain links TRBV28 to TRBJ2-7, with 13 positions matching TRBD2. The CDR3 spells CASSSTSGRADEQYF. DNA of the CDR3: TGTGCCAGCAGTTCCACTAGCGGGAGGGCCGACGAGCAGTACTTC.